These 20 T cell receptor beta chains were all obtained from the same sample, sequenced in a study of CD8+CD57+ T cells in acquired aplastic anemia. Genomic DNA served as template for TCR beta VDJ and CDR3 profiling. Using its own MiXCR run on the reads, TCRdb lists one record per CDR3 protein. The data show fewer than 250,000 distinct CDR3 sequences, less than 65% seen once. The sample consisted of sorted CD4+, CD8+, or CD8+CD57+ T cells (not recorded which) from PBMCs. These receptors all come from a human donor in good health, serving as a control.

CDR3 coding DNA: TGTGCCAGCAGGCTAGAGGGGGGGGCGGCCTATGATGATAATTCACCCCTCCACTTT. It translates to CASRLEGGAAYDDNSPLHF. The chain joins TRBV28 to TRBJ1-6; tentatively, D is TRBD1 (6 bases). This CDR3 region has 19 residues. Germline V lookup: CDR1 MDHEN, CDR2 SYDVKM. Trimming took 6 bases from V and 5 from J, leaving 26 bases between them.

V usage is TRBV29-1 and J usage is TRBJ1-2; no clear D gene. This CDR3 is built from 13 residues. The ends were cut back, 5 bases at V and 4 bases at J, with 14 bases in the middle. Germline V gene sequence: CDR1 SQVTM, CDR2 ANQGSEA. The CDR3 here is CSVPPRVFYGYTF. As DNA, the CDR3 is TGCAGCGTTCCTCCCCGGGTCTTCTATGGCTACACCTTC.

The J gene is TRBJ1-2, the V gene TRBV28, with D unresolved. V lost 2 bases to trimming and J lost 4 bases, with 11 bases between them. The CDR3 runs to 14 residues. Germline values: CDR1 MDHEN, CDR2 SYDVKM. The CDR3 reads CASSLRAAVYGYTF. Written as DNA, the CDR3 is TGTGCCAGCAGTTTAAGGGCAGCCGTCTATGGCTACACCTTC.

The V and J genes are TRBV25-1 and TRBJ2-7; D might be TRBD1 or TRBD2, each matching 5 bases. The V and J ends lost 2 bases and 0 bases respectively, with 20 bases between them. The CDR3 has 18 residues. CDR1 is MGHDK and CDR2 is SYGVNS in the germline V gene. The CDR3: CASSEMGPTGLASYEQYF. The CDR3 DNA sequence: TGTGCCAGCAGTGAAATGGGCCCCACGGGGCTCGCCTCCTACGAGCAGTACTTC.

V and J are TRBV7-9 and TRBJ2-5; no definite D call. V was pared by 5 bases and J by 7 bases, with 8 bases between. The CDR3 spans 11 residues. The V gene's germline CDR1 is SEHNR and CDR2 FQNEAQ (reference sequence). The CDR3 DNA reads as TGTGCCAGCAGCCCAGACTTGACCCAGTACTTC. This gives the protein CASSPDLTQYF. The whole variable domain, remainder taken from reference TRBV7-9 and TRBJ2-5, is DTGVSQNPRHKITKRGQNVTFRCDPISEHNRLYWYRQTLGQGPEFLTYFQNEAQLEKSRLLSDRFSAERPKGSFSTLEIQRTEQGDSAMYLCASSPDLTQYFGPGTRLLVL.

Remarks on this clonotype: A read error may be the cause here, since a much bigger clone is one base away. This chain joins TRBV28 and TRBJ1-2, with D unresolved. This CDR3 contains 14 residues. Germline CDR1 and CDR2: MDHEN and SYDVKM. V lost 5 bases to trimming and J lost 5 bases, with 15 bases between them. This CDR3 reads CASSLAGREYGYTF. CDR3 bases: TGTGCCAGCAGTCTCGCCGGGAGGGAGTATGGCTACACCTTC.

The rearrangement uses TRBV7-2 and TRBJ1-2, with D tentatively TRBD1 (5 bases). Germline V gene lookup returns CDR1 SGHTA and CDR2 FQGNSA. The CDR3 covers 15 residues. Trimming stripped 5 bases from V and 0 bases from J, with 13 bases between. CDR3 protein: CASSRRDSSNYGYTF. The CDR3 nucleotides read TGTGCCAGCAGCCGACGCGACAGCTCTAACTATGGCTACACCTTC.

This clonotype was recorded a few times. The V call is TRBV14, the J call TRBJ2-7; no clear D. Germline CDR1 and CDR2: SGHDN and FVKESK. V was clipped by 5 bases and J by 2 bases, with 7 bases between them. The CDR3 loop spans 12 amino acids. CDR3 DNA sequence: TGTGCCAGCAGCACCTATACCTACGAGCAGTACTTC. This gives the protein CASSTYTYEQYF. Supplemented by reference TRBV14 and TRBJ2-7, the full variable domain reads EAGVTQFPSHSVIEKGQTVTLRCDPISGHDNLYWYRRVMGKEIKFLLHFVKESKQDESGMPNNRFLAERTGGTYSTLKVQPAELEDSGVYFCASSTYTYEQYFGPGTRLTVT.

V gene TRBV7-9 combines with J gene TRBJ1-2; TRBD1 might be the D (6 bases). V shed 7 bases and J shed 6 bases, with 15 bases lying between them. Germline V CDR1 and CDR2: SEHNR, FQNEAQ (reference sequence). The CDR3 sequence is 13 residues long. CDR3 DNA sequence: TGTGCCAGCACAGGCGGGGGGGCCGATGGCTACACCTTC. Residues: CASTGGGADGYTF. Full variable domain (outside the CDR3, taken from reference TRBV7-9 and TRBJ1-2): DTGVSQNPRHKITKRGQNVTFRCDPISEHNRLYWYRQTLGQGPEFLTYFQNEAQLEKSRLLSDRFSAERPKGSFSTLEIQRTEQGDSAMYLCASTGGGADGYTFGSGTRLTVV.

In its sample, this clonotype was seen many times. Because the CDR3 is missing its conserved closing phenylalanine or tryptophan, this is likely a read error. The DNA is omitted, as the CDR3 cannot be located on it reliably, and the CDR3 follows TCRdb's listing. The chain combines TRBV29-1 with TRBJ1-2; TRBD1, the table's D call, lacks a check against the DNA. 11 amino acids form the CDR3, both terminal residues included. Germline CDR1 is SQVTM and CDR2 is ANQGSEA. The CDR3 loop reads CSVPGQGLGGL.

The V and J genes are TRBV7-6 and TRBJ2-6, with D possibly TRBD2 on 5 matching bases. The CDR3 covers 18 residues. V shed 5 bases and J shed 0 bases, with 17 bases lying between them. The germline gives CDR1 SGHVS, CDR2 FNYEAQ. CDR3 sequence reads: CASSIVVGSDSGANVLTF. CDR3 sequence (DNA): TGTGCCAGCAGCATCGTTGTGGGGAGTGACTCTGGGGCCAACGTCCTGACTTTC.

This clonotype was seen a few times. The chain uses TRBV10-1 and TRBJ2-5, with TRBD2 matching 9 bases. The junction had 14 bases not matched to a gene; V was cut back by 2 bases and J by 1 base. The germline V gene encodes CDR1 WNHNN and CDR2 SYGVQD (reference sequence). The CDR3 runs 19 residues. The CDR3 nucleotides read TGCGCCAGCAGTGAGCCCCGGATAGCGAGCGGGGGGCCCCAAGAGACCCAGTACTTC. Its translation is CASSEPRIASGGPQETQYF.

The rearrangement uses TRBV25-1 and TRBJ2-3; 11 positions match TRBD2. This CDR3 is 15 amino acids long. Germline CDR1 MGHDK, CDR2 SYGVNS. V lost 7 bases, J lost 7 bases, and 10 bases stayed unmatched. CDR3 amino acids: CASIAGGRGANTQYF. In nucleotides, the CDR3 is TGTGCCAGCATAGCGGGGGGGCGTGGAGCAAATACGCAGTATTTT.

There are many counts of this clonotype. The V gene is TRBV19, the J gene TRBJ1-3; no reliable D call. Germline V gives CDR1 LNHDA, CDR2 SQIVND (reference sequence). V lost 4 bases, J lost 0 bases, and 10 bases lay in between. The CDR3 length is 15 residues. CDR3 sequence reads: CASSRDRISGNTIYF. CDR3 sequence (DNA): TGTGCCAGTAGTAGAGACCGAATCTCTGGAAACACCATATATTTT.

This clonotype is a singleton in its sample. The CDR3 nucleotides are TGTGCCAGCAGCCTCGCTGGACTAGCGGGGGGGCTTTTCGCCTCCTACGAGCAGTACTTC. Translating it yields CASSLAGLAGGLFASYEQYF. The gene calls are TRBV9 and TRBJ2-7; TRBD2 matches at 15 bases. CDR3 length: 20 residues. Losses at the gene ends were 4 bases for V and 0 bases for J; bases not matched to a gene: 14. Per the germline V gene, CDR1 is SGDLS and CDR2 is YYNGEE.

The rearrangement links TRBV7-2 to TRBJ2-7; D tentatively reads TRBD1 or TRBD2 (5 bases each). This CDR3 comprises 13 residues. V was clipped by 10 bases and J by 0 bases, with 13 bases between them. Germline V gene data show CDR1 as SGHTA and CDR2 as FQGNSA. The CDR3 DNA follows: TGTGCCACTGGGACGCCAAGCTCCTACGAGCAGTACTTC. Its translation is CATGTPSSYEQYF.

The J gene is TRBJ1-5, the V gene TRBV6-5, with TRBD1 matching over 7 bases. Germline CDR1 MNHEY, CDR2 SVGAGI. V was clipped by 6 bases and J by 4 bases; unmatched bases: 9. The CDR3 has 15 amino acids. CDR3 sequence reads: CASSSTGVGNQPQHF. The CDR3 DNA follows: TGTGCCAGCAGCAGCACAGGGGTAGGAAATCAGCCCCAGCATTTT.

About this clonotype itself: At one end the junction does not follow the germline gene, possibly because of a read error. The genes are TRBV7-7 and TRBJ1-6, with unresolved D. CDR3 length equals 12 residues. Per germline, CDR1 SSHAT and CDR2 FNYEAQ (reference sequence). This CDR3 reads CASSFGVSPLHF. The CDR3 region has the DNA TGTGCTAGCAGCTTCGGGGTTTCACCCCTCCACTTT.

J is TRBJ1-6 and V is TRBV5-1, with TRBD1 identical over 7 bases. The CDR3 has 18 residues. V trimming: 3 bases; J trimming: 0 bases; junction bases outside the gene matches: 9. Germline CDR1 reads SGHRS; CDR2 reads YFSETQ. The CDR3 bases are TGCGCCAGCAGCTGGGAGCAGGGGGACAGCTCCTATAATTCACCCCTCCACTTT. Residues: CASSWEQGDSSYNSPLHF. Full variable domain (missing parts from reference TRBV5-1 and TRBJ1-6): KAGVTQTPRYLIKTRGQQVTLSCSPISGHRSVSWYQQTPGQGLQFLFEYFSETQRNKGNFPGRFSGRQFSNSRSEMNVSTLELGDSALYLCASSWEQGDSSYNSPLHFGNGTRLTVT.

The chain has TRBV6-2 or TRBV6-3 and TRBJ2-3; D gene uncertain. The V end was cut by 6 bases, the J end by 2 bases, with 15 bases between. CDR1 MNHEY and CDR2 SVGEGT come from the germline V gene. The CDR3 runs to 15 residues. In DNA, the CDR3 is TGTGCCAGCAGGTCAGACATTGCGCACACAGATACGCAGTATTTT. Protein product: CASRSDIAHTDTQYF.